The rows below give T cell receptor beta chains drawn from one sample of a study of OX40 agonist ivuxolimab in advanced cancers. Profiling relied on immunoSEQ multiplex PCR, and the TCRdb table lists in-frame clones only, not all of them. The data show 35,000 to 50,000 clones, 88% seen once. The specimen was CD4+ or CD8+ T cells sorted from blood, collected in a trial of the OX40 agonist ivuxolimab. The receptors were sampled from an adult with an advanced solid tumor such as melanoma, head and neck, liver or kidney cancer. Each CDR3 is given without its conserved first and last residue. A D gene is named only where the DNA matches it firmly.

CDR3aa: ASKDREGDTEAF
d_gene: TRBD1
v_gene: TRBV18

CDR3aa: ASSFKLAVLN
d_gene: TRBD2
v_gene: TRBV28

CDR3aa: ASSTGGGETQY
d_gene: -
v_gene: TRBV11-2

CDR3aa: ASRKGMGSYEQY
d_gene: -
v_gene: TRBV27

CDR3aa: AWSVQGLTIRY
d_gene: -
v_gene: TRBV30

CDR3aa: ASSPNRGTDTQY
d_gene: -
v_gene: TRBV11-2

CDR3aa: ASSFLAPGQGSTEAF
d_gene: TRBD1
v_gene: TRBV27

CDR3aa: ASNTGGTAGLNTIY
d_gene: TRBD1
v_gene: TRBV5-5

CDR3aa: ASHEMGQSTDTQY
d_gene: TRBD1
v_gene: TRBV5-1

CDR3aa: ASRGTGGAADTQY
d_gene: TRBD1
v_gene: TRBV7-3

CDR3aa: ASSGRLAGARYNEQF
d_gene: TRBD2
v_gene: TRBV9

CDR3aa: ASSSLTGIETQY
d_gene: TRBD1
v_gene: TRBV28

CDR3aa: ASSSQGTYNEQF
d_gene: TRBD1
v_gene: TRBV5-1

CDR3aa: ASSSLGGVTGELF
d_gene: -
v_gene: TRBV7-2

CDR3aa: ASSYRGLGDYNEQF
d_gene: -
v_gene: TRBV6-5

CDR3aa: ASSSTGGRSPLH
d_gene: -
v_gene: TRBV7-3

CDR3aa: ASSLSGGPYNEQF
d_gene: TRBD2
v_gene: TRBV7-2

CDR3aa: ATSRDLAGEQY
d_gene: -
v_gene: TRBV15

CDR3aa: ASQKGSGTEAF
d_gene: -
v_gene: TRBV7-3

CDR3aa: ASSLGQGGEKLF
d_gene: TRBD1
v_gene: TRBV5-4

CDR3aa: ASSLNPKETTIETQY
d_gene: -
v_gene: TRBV27

CDR3aa: ASSSGTGVHEQY
d_gene: TRBD1
v_gene: TRBV6-5

CDR3aa: ASSTLFWGTANTGELF
d_gene: -
v_gene: TRBV19

CDR3aa: ASSTRAHLSYNEQF
d_gene: -
v_gene: TRBV28

CDR3aa: ASSQPGGAGNTEAF
d_gene: TRBD1
v_gene: TRBV4-3

CDR3aa: ASSPGGADTEAF
d_gene: -
v_gene: TRBV18

CDR3aa: SVGDHSGANVLT
d_gene: -
v_gene: TRBV29-1

CDR3aa: ASSWLTGVGETQY
d_gene: TRBD1
v_gene: TRBV5-1

CDR3aa: ASTTDLVSYEQY
d_gene: -
v_gene: TRBV6-1

CDR3aa: ASSRDYYNEQF
d_gene: TRBD2
v_gene: TRBV7-7

CDR3aa: ASSLFAGNTEAF
d_gene: -
v_gene: TRBV5-1

CDR3aa: ASRLILAKNIQY
d_gene: -
v_gene: TRBV2

CDR3aa: ASTQWGYEQY
d_gene: -
v_gene: TRBV5-6

CDR3aa: ASIRWREVPGEQY
d_gene: TRBD2
v_gene: TRBV25-1

CDR3aa: ASSPGAPDTQY
d_gene: -
v_gene: TRBV7-3

CDR3aa: ASRPRRTDVEQY
d_gene: -
v_gene: TRBV6-5

CDR3aa: ASSLLTGTYEQY
d_gene: TRBD1
v_gene: TRBV27

CDR3aa: ASGDPVTGELF
d_gene: -
v_gene: TRBV21-1

CDR3aa: ASSLGSGSTDTQY
d_gene: -
v_gene: TRBV7-9

CDR3aa: ASSQTRAGNQPQH
d_gene: -
v_gene: TRBV16

CDR3aa: ASSLRLAGLETQY
d_gene: TRBD2
v_gene: TRBV7-2

CDR3aa: ATSSGSGLGYGYT
d_gene: -
v_gene: TRBV15

CDR3aa: ASTGTARETQY
d_gene: TRBD1
v_gene: TRBV2

CDR3aa: ASSYLGLLGDFEF
d_gene: -
v_gene: TRBV7-8

CDR3aa: TPRTDRLTKNIQY
d_gene: -
v_gene: TRBV29-1

CDR3aa: ASTRGGARTGELF
d_gene: -
v_gene: TRBV6-1

CDR3aa: AISESGGWEEQY
d_gene: TRBD1
v_gene: TRBV10-3